This entry is about one TCR beta chain. Its antigen remains unidentified. cDNA synthesis used the whole RNA isolate, giving expressed TCRB sequences. Clones were read by immunoSEQ multiplex PCR, and TCRdb kept only the in-frame ones, dropping some. The top ten clones hold roughly 0.016% of a sample with a few hundred thousand clones, about 13% of them seen once. The sample belongs to a study of beta chain features in type 1 diabetes. Whole-study results and caveats: Patients' naive, central memory and regulatory TCRB repertoires appeared more alike than those of healthy donors. Shorter TCRB CDR3s, moderately but significantly so, marked every one of the four CD4+ subsets in Type 1 diabetes patients. These data did not resolve whether HLA type affects TCRB rearrangement. Lower insertion and higher deletion counts appeared at VDJ junctions in type 1 diabetes patients.

The CDR3 spans 14 residues. V lost 0 bases, J lost 5 bases, and 13 bases lay in between. The germline gives CDR1 GTSNPN, CDR2 SVGIG (reference sequence). The sample taken for sequencing was naive CD4+ T cells from blood. The sequence derives from a woman aged 18-29 years with type 1 diabetes. The chain employs TRBV30 and TRBJ2-5; possibly TRBD2 for D (5 bases). The CDR3 DNA sequence: TGTGCCTGGAGTGTAGGAGGCCAGCTCGAGACCCAGTACTTC. Translating it yields CAWSVGGQLETQYF. Full variable domain (missing parts from reference TRBV30 and TRBJ2-5): SQTIHQWPATLVQPVGSPLSLECTVEGTSNPNLYWYRQAAGRGLQLLFYSVGIGQISSEVPQNLSASRPQDRQFILSSKKLLLSDSGFYLCAWSVGGQLETQYFGPGTRLLVL.